Listed here is a single T cell receptor (beta chain). Trimming removed 5 bases from V and 6 bases from J; junction bases left unmatched: 4. Per germline, CDR1 SGHTA and CDR2 FQGNSA. This CDR3 has 13 amino acids. These data are taken from a study of blood T cell repertoires in COVID-19. Study information: PBMCs, B-cell-depleted T cells, or T cells were the source of the cDNA or gDNA that made up the material.

Method: immunoSEQ multiplex PCR; TCRdb's copy keeps in-frame clones and lacks some. The sample carries over 110,000 clones, 65% to 80% recorded once. The chain carries TRBV7-2 and TRBJ1-2, with 9 bases matching TRBD1. This sequence was found in an elderly man with acute or convalescent COVID-19. The source material was peripheral blood. The DNA for the CDR3 is TGTGCCAGCAGCCCCACAGGGGGCAATGGCTACACCTTC. Its translation: CASSPTGGNGYTF.